This T cell receptor beta chain originates from a study of beta chain features in type 1 diabetes. The study, taken as a whole, reports: Sequencing the cDNA could make cells with high TCR expression show up more than they should.

Remarks on this clone: Antigen unknown.

Expressed TCRB transcripts were sequenced because the entire RNA isolate underwent reverse transcription. Approximately 3.6 million reads was the average for naive, central memory and regulatory T cell samples. TCRdb keeps only in-frame clones here, not all; method: immunoSEQ multiplex PCR. The data show over 300,000 clones, around 8% seen once. V was pared by 1 base and J by 3 bases, with 10 bases between. This CDR3 spans 14 amino acids. Looked up from germline, CDR1 is LNHDA and CDR2 is SQIVND (reference sequence). Central memory, naive, regulatory and stem cell-like memory CD4+ cells were sorted by CD45RO/CCR7/CD25/CD127/CD95/CD27. Purity of each sorted population was above 98%.

Sequenced: central memory CD4+ T cells from blood. V and J are TRBV19 and TRBJ2-7, with a weak D call TRBD2 (6 bases). The TCR originated in a woman between 18 and 29 years old in good health. The CDR3 region is CASSIGVTSYEQYF. Written as DNA, the CDR3 is TGTGCCAGTAGTATAGGCGTGACTAGCTACGAGCAGTACTTC. Using reference TRBV19 and TRBJ2-7 for the parts outside the CDR3, the full variable domain is DGGITQSPKYLFRKEGQNVTLSCEQNLNHDAMYWYRQDPGQGLRLIYYSQIVNDFQKGDIAEGYSVSREKKESFPLTVTSAQKNPTAFYLCASSIGVTSYEQYFGPGTRLTVT.